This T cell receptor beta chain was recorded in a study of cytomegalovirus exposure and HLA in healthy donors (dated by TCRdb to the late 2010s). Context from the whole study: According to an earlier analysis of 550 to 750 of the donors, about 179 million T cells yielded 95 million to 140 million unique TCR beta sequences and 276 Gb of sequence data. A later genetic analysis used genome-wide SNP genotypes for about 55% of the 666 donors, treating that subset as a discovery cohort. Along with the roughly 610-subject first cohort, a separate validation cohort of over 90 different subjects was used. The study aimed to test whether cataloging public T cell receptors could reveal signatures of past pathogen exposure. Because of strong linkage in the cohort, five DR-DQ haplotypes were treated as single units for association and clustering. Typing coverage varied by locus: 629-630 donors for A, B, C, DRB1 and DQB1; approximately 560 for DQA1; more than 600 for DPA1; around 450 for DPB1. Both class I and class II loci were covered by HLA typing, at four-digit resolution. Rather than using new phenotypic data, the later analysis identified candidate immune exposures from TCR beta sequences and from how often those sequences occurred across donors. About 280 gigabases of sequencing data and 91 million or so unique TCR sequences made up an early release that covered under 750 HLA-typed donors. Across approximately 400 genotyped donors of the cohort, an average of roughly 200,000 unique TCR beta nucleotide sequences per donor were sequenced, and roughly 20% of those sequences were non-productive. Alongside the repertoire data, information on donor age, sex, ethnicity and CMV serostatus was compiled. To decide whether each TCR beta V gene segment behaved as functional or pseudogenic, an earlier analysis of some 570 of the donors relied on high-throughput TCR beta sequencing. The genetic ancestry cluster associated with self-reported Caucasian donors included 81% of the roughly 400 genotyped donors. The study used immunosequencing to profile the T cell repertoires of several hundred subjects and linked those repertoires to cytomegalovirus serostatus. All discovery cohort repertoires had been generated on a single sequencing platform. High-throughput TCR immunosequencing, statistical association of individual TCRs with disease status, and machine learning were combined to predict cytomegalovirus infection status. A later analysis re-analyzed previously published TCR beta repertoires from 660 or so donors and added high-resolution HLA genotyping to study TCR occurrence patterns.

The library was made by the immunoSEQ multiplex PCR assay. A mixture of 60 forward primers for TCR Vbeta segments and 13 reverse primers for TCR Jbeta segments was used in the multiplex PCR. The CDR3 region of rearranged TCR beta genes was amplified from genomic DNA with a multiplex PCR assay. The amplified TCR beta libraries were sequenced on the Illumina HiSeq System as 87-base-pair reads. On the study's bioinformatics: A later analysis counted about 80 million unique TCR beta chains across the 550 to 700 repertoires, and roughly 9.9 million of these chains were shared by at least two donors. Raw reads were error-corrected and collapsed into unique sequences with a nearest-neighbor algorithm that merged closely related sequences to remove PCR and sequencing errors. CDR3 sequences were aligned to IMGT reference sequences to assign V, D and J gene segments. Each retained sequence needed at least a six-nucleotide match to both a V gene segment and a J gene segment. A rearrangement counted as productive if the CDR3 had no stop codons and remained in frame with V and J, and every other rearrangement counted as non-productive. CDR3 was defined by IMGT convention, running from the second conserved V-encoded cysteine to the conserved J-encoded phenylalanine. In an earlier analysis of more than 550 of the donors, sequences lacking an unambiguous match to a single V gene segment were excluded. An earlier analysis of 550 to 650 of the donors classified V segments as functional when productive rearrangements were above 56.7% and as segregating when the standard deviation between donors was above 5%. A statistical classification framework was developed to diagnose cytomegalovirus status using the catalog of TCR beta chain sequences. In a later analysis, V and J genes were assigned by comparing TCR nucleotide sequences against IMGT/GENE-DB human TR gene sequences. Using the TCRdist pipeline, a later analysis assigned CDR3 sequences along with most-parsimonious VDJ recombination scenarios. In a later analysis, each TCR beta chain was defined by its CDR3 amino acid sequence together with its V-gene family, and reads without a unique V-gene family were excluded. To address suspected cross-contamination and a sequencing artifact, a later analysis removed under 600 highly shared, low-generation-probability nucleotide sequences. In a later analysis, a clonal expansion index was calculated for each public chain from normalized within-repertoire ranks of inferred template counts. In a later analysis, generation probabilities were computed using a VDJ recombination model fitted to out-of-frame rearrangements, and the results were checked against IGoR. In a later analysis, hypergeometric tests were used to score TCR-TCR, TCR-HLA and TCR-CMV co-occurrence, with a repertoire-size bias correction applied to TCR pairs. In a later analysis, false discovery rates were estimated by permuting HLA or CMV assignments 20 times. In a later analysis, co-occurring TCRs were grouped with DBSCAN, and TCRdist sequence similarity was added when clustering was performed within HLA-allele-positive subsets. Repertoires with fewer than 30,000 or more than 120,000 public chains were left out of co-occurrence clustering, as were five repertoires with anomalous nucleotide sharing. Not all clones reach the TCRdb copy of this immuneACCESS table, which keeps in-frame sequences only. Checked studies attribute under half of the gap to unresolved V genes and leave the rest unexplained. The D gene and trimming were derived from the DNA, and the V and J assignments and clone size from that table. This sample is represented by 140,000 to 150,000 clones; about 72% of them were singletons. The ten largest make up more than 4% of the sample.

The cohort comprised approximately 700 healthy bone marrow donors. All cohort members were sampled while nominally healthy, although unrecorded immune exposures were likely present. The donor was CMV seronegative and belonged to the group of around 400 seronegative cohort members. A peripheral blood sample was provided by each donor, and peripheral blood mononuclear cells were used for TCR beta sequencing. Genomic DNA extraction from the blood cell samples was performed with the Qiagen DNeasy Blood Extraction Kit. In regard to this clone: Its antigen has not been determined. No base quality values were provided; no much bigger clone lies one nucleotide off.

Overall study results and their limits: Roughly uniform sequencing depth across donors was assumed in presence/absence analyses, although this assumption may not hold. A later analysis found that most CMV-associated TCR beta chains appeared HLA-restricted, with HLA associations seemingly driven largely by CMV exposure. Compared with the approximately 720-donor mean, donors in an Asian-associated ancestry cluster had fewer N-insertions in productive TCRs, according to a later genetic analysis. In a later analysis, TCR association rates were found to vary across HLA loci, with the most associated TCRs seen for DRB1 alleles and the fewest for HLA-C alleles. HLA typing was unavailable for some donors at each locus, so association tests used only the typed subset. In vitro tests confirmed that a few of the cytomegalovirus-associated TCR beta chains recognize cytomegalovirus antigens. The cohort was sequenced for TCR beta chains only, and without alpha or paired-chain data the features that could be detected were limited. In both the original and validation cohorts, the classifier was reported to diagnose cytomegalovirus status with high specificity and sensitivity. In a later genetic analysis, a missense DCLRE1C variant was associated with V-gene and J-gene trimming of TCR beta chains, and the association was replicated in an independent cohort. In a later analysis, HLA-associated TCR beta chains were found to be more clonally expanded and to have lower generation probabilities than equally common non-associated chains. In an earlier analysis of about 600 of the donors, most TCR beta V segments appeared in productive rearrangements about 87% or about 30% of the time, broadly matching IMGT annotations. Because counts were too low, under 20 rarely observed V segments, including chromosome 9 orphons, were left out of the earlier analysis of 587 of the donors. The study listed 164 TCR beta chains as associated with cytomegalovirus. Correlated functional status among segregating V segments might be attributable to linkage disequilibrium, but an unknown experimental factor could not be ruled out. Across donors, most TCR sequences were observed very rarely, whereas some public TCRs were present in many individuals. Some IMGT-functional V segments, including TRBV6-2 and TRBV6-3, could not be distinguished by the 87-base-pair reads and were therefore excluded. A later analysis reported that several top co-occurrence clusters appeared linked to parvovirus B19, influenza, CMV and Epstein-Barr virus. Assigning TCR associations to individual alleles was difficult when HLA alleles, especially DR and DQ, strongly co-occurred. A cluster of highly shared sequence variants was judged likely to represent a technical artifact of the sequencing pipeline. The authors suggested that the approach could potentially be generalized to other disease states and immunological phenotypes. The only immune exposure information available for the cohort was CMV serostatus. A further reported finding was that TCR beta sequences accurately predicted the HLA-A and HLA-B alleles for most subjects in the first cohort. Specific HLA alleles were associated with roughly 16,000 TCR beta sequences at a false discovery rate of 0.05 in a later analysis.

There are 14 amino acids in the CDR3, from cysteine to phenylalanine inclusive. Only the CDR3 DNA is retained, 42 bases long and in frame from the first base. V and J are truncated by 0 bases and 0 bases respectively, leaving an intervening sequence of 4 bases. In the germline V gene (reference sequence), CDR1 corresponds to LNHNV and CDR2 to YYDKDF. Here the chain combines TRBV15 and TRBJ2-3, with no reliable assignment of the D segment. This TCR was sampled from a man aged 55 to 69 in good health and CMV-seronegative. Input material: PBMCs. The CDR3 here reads CATSRDLSTDTQYF. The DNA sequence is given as TGTGCCACCAGCAGAGATCTCAGCACAGATACGCAGTATTTT.